The rows below give T cell receptor beta chains drawn from one sample of a study of tumor and adjacent non-tumor tissue in lung cancer. TCRdb re-called the multiplex PCR reads with MiXCR, one entry per CDR3 protein. The sample holds tens of thousands of distinct CDR3 sequences, approximately 70% seen once. The source material was lung tumor tissue. The receptors originated from a man aged 55-75 years with non-small cell lung cancer. The CDR3 runs from the conserved cysteine through the conserved F or W. D genes are given only for firm matches. Size is stated for part of the rows, as once, few or many counts, or as a class when the clone is expanded.

J gene,CDR3 length,D gene,V gene,clone size,CDR3 DNA,CDR3 protein
TRBJ1-3,15,NA,TRBV29-1,NA,TGCAGCGTTCGAGCGTGGCAGCACTCAGGAAACACCATATATTTT,CSVRAWQHSGNTIYF
TRBJ2-1,14,TRBD2,TRBV11-1,NA,TGTACCAGCAGAGGGACTACTACGTCTACTGAGCACTTCTTC,CTSRGTTTSTEHFF
TRBJ2-1,17,TRBD2,TRBV6-5,NA,TGTGCCAGCAATTACTCGAGTGGTCCAGCGGGAAACAATGAGCAGTTCTTC,CASNYSSGPAGNNEQFF
TRBJ2-1,14,TRBD2,TRBV29-1,NA,TGCAGCACTGGACTAGCGGGTTACTACAATGAGCAGTTTTTC,CSTGLAGYYNEQFF
TRBJ2-1,13,NA,TRBV11-2,few,TGTGCCAGCAGTTTACTCAGGAAGGATGAGCAGTTCTTC,CASSLLRKDEQFF
TRBJ2-5,13,NA,TRBV5-1,many,TGCGCCAGCAGCTTGGGGGGCCAAGAGACCCAGTACTTC,CASSLGGQETQYF
TRBJ2-5,13,NA,TRBV7-3,NA,TGTGCCAGCTCCCGCCGGGAGAAAGAGACCCAGTACTTC,CASSRREKETQYF
TRBJ2-3,12,NA,TRBV10-3,NA,TGTGCCATCAGTGCCTACACCGACACGCAGTATTTT,CAISAYTDTQYF
TRBJ2-2,15,TRBD1,TRBV29-1,NA,TGCAGCGCTGCGGGTGGCAGGGGGAACACCGGGGAGCTGTTTTTC,CSAAGGRGNTGELFF
TRBJ1-1,16,NA,TRBV11-2,many,TGTGCCAGCAGAAGAGGAGGGGCTGGATCGAACACTGAAGCTTTCTTT,CASRRGGAGSNTEAFF
TRBJ2-2,14,NA,TRBV6-1,NA,TGTGCCAGCGTAGAACATTGGATGGGCGGGGAGCTGTTTTTT,CASVEHWMGGELFF
TRBJ1-4,17,NA,TRBV2,NA,TGTGCCAGCGCCCTGACAGGAATGCGACTAACTAATGAAAAACTGTTTTTT,CASALTGMRLTNEKLFF
TRBJ2-3,14,NA,TRBV5-5,NA,TGTGCCAGCAGCTTGGGTGGGCGCACAGATGCGCTGTATTTT,CASSLGGRTDALYF
TRBJ2-5,15,NA,TRBV25-1,many,TGTGCCAGCAGTGTATTGGGGTCGTACCAAGAGACCCAGTACTTC,CASSVLGSYQETQYF
TRBJ1-1,12,NA,TRBV6-6,many,TGTGCCAGCAATCCTCCGAGCACTGAAGCTTTCTTT,CASNPPSTEAFF
TRBJ2-1,15,NA,TRBV11-2,NA,TGTGGCAGCAGCTCGCTAGTCCGTTCCTACAATGAGCAGTTCTTC,CGSSSLVRSYNEQFF
TRBJ2-4,14,NA,TRBV28,many,TGTGCCAGCAGTTTATGGGGTGCCAAAAACATTCAGTACTTC,CASSLWGAKNIQYF
TRBJ2-7,14,NA,TRBV11-1,NA,TGTGCCAGCAGCTTTCCCGTCGTCACCTACGAGCAGTACTTC,CASSFPVVTYEQYF
TRBJ2-2,17,NA,TRBV5-6,NA,TGTGCCAGCAGCTTCCCGACGGGTCCTGGGGGAACCCGGGAGATGTTTTTT,CASSFPTGPGGTREMFF
TRBJ1-5,14,NA,TRBV20-1,many,TGCAGTGCTAGCGGGGGATTCGGCAATCAGCCCCAGCATTTT,CSASGGFGNQPQHF
TRBJ1-6,13,NA,TRBV11-3,NA,TGTGCCAGCAGCTTATACCCGGATTCACCCCTCCACTTT,CASSLYPDSPLHF
TRBJ2-2,15,TRBD2,TRBV6-2/TRBV6-3,few,TGTGCCAGCAACATAGCGGGGGGGCTGACCGGGGAGCTGTTTTTT,CASNIAGGLTGELFF
TRBJ2-5,12,NA,TRBV7-9,many,TGTGCCAGCATGGGGGGCGTTGAGACCCAGTACTTC,CASMGGVETQYF
TRBJ2-2,15,NA,TRBV5-5,many,TGTGCCAGCAGCTTGGGCATGGGGCGCACCGGGGAGCTGTTTTTT,CASSLGMGRTGELFF
TRBJ1-2,13,NA,TRBV6-6,NA,TGTGCCAGCAGTAGTTCATGGGGCAGGGGCTACACCTTC,CASSSSWGRGYTF
TRBJ2-5,14,NA,TRBV7-9,NA,TGTGCCAGCAGCTTCTCCCTCTTCCAAGAGACCCAGTACTTC,CASSFSLFQETQYF
TRBJ1-1,13,TRBD1,TRBV6-5,NA,TGTGCCAGCAGCTCCGGGACAGGGGGCAAAACTTTCTTT,CASSSGTGGKTFF